One sample yielded the 16 T cell receptor beta chains listed below, sequenced in a study of cytomegalovirus exposure and HLA in healthy donors. Amplification used 60 Vbeta primers and 13 Jbeta primers. Sequenced by immunoSEQ multiplex PCR; TCRdb stores in-frame clones only, minus some. This table has 180,000 or so clones, roughly a tenth appearing once. Input material: PBMCs. The receptors originated from a woman aged 30 to 39 in good health and CMV-seropositive.

This clone was picked up a small number of times. This chain links TRBV2 with TRBJ2-5; tentative D call: TRBD2 (5 bases). Germline CDR1 SNHLY, CDR2 FYNNEI. The CDR3 totals 13 residues. Trimming took off 4 bases at V and 4 bases at J, with 10 bases between the two ends. The DNA for the CDR3 is TGTGCCAGCAGTGTCTACGGGGTAGAGACCCAGTACTTC. This gives the protein CASSVYGVETQYF.

The V gene is TRBV30, the J gene TRBJ1-2; D perhaps matches TRBD1 (6 bases). Germline-derived CDR1 and CDR2 are GTSNPN and SVGIG (reference sequence). The CDR3 contains 14 residues. Between the trimmed V and J ends, which lost 3 bases and 7 bases, there was a span of 18 bases. For the CDR3, the DNA is TGTGCCTGGAGCCTAGGCTGGGGGCGAGGTGGCTACACCTTC. As protein: CAWSLGWGRGGYTF.

V gene TRBV6-1 combines with J gene TRBJ1-5; D is uncertain. The CDR3 is 15 amino acids. Per germline, CDR1 MNHNS and CDR2 SASEGT. The V gene lost 8 bases and the J gene lost 0 bases, with 14 bases spanning the gap. The CDR3 loop is CASYGSPYSNQPQHF. DNA for the CDR3: TGTGCCAGCTACGGGAGTCCCTATAGCAATCAGCCCCAGCATTTT.

This clone was observed a few times. The chain combines TRBV29-1 with TRBJ2-3; 8 positions agree with TRBD2. The germline CDR1 and CDR2 sequences are SQVTM and ANQGSEA. Trimming at V came to 7 bases and at J to 5 bases, leaving 14 bases not matched to a gene. This CDR3 region has 15 residues. The CDR3 sequence: CSGSLAGWAGDTQYF. DNA of the CDR3: TGCAGCGGATCGTTAGCGGGATGGGCCGGAGATACGCAGTATTTT.

The V gene is TRBV10-3, the J gene TRBJ2-5; 10 bases are shared with TRBD2. The J call may be mistaken, given a closer DNA end match to TRBJ2-7. There are 15 residues in the CDR3. Germline CDR1 reads ENHRY; CDR2 reads SYGVKD. CDR3 sequence (DNA): TGTGCCATCAGTGAGTCGAGCGGGAGGGCCTACGAGCAGTACTTC. Translation: CAISESSGRAYEQYF.

This clone showed up just a few times. The chain is built from TRBV14 and TRBJ2-1; possible D gene TRBD2, 6 bases. This CDR3 spans 16 amino acids. V was cut by 0 bases and J by 5 bases, with 14 bases left in between. Looked up from germline, CDR1 is SGHDN and CDR2 is FVKESK. CDR3 amino acids: CASSQEFRTNNNEQFF. The CDR3 DNA sequence: TGTGCCAGCAGCCAAGAGTTCCGGACTAATAACAATGAGCAGTTCTTC.

This clone was picked up one time. The V call is TRBV20-1, the J call TRBJ2-4; D is unresolved. V shed 2 bases and J shed 9 bases, with 8 bases lying between them. Germline V gene lookup returns CDR1 DFQATT and CDR2 SNEGSKA (reference sequence). The CDR3 totals 11 residues. Here the CDR3 DNA reads TGCAGTGCTAGACAGGATGTCATTCAGTACTTC. Translation: CSARQDVIQYF.

This clone was observed a handful of times. V gene TRBV7-2 combines with J gene TRBJ1-5; a weak D match, TRBD1 (6 bases). Germline V gene lookup returns CDR1 SGHTA and CDR2 FQGNSA. The CDR3 spans 13 residues. The V end was cut by 6 bases, the J end by 6 bases, with 12 bases between. The CDR3 sequence is CASSFTQGQPQHF. The CDR3 DNA reads TGTGCCAGCAGTTTTACACAGGGTCAGCCCCAGCATTTT.

This clone was observed a handful of times. The chain is built from TRBV29-1 and TRBJ1-2, with 12 bases lining up with TRBD1. There are 13 residues in the CDR3. Germline V gene data show CDR1 as SQVTM and CDR2 as ANQGSEA. Trimming at V came to 7 bases and at J to 8 bases, leaving 8 bases not matched to a gene. CDR3 in DNA: TGCAGCGGGCGGGACAGGGGGCGCGGGGGCTACACCTTC. Translated, it gives CSGRDRGRGGYTF.

The V call is TRBV19, the J call TRBJ1-2, with TRBD1 as a possible D gene (6 bases). Deletions cut 5 bases from V and 4 bases from J, with 11 bases between. CDR1 is LNHDA, CDR2 SQIVND, per germline (reference sequence). The length of the CDR3 is 13 residues. The CDR3 coding sequence is TGTGCCAGTAGTGTCGGACAGTTCTATGGCTACACCTTC. The encoded protein is CASSVGQFYGYTF.

The chain links TRBV7-2 to TRBJ2-7, with TRBD2 matching 8 bases. The CDR3 is 14 amino acids. V lost 5 bases, J lost 2 bases, and 5 bases stayed unmatched. Germline CDR1 is SGHTA and CDR2 is FQGNSA. The CDR3 bases are TGTGCCAGCAGCCGTACTAGCGGAACCTACGAGCAGTACTTC. It is translated as CASSRTSGTYEQYF.

This clone was seen more than once but under ten times. J is TRBJ2-5 and V is TRBV5-1; no reliable D call. From germline, CDR1 is SGHRS and CDR2 YFSETQ. CDR3 length: 13 amino acids. V was trimmed by 2 bases and J by 4 bases, leaving 9 bases between them. CDR3 sequence (DNA): TGCGCCAGCAGCTTTAGTCCCCCAGAGACCCAGTACTTC. This gives the protein CASSFSPPETQYF. The full variable domain, its missing parts supplied by reference TRBV5-1 and TRBJ2-5, is KAGVTQTPRYLIKTRGQQVTLSCSPISGHRSVSWYQQTPGQGLQFLFEYFSETQRNKGNFPGRFSGRQFSNSRSEMNVSTLELGDSALYLCASSFSPPETQYFGPGTRLLVL.

V gene TRBV5-1 combines with J gene TRBJ2-5; 7 bases are shared with TRBD1. CDR1 and CDR2 (germline): SGHRS, YFSETQ. V lost 3 bases and J lost 3; bases outside the gene matches: 8. The CDR3 is made up of 15 amino acids. The CDR3 region is CASSSQGNGEETQYF. For the CDR3, the DNA is TGCGCCAGCAGCTCACAGGGGAATGGGGAAGAGACCCAGTACTTC.

This clone was seen a few times. This sequence joins TRBV2 and TRBJ2-3, with TRBD2 identical over 9 bases. The germline V gene has CDR1 SNHLY and CDR2 FYNNEI. The CDR3 extends over 16 amino acids. V gave up 0 bases and J gave up 5 bases; unmatched junction bases: 6. CDR3 nucleotide sequence: TGTGCCAGCAGTGAAGCAGCGGGAGGCGCTATAGATACGCAGTATTTT. This translates into CASSEAAGGAIDTQYF. The variable domain in full, completed from reference TRBV2 and TRBJ2-3, reads EPEVTQTPSHQVTQMGQEVILRCVPISNHLYFYWYRQILGQKVEFLVSFYNNEISEKSEIFDDQFSVERPDGSNFTLKIRSTKLEDSAMYFCASSEAAGGAIDTQYFGPGTRLTVL.

This clone was seen a handful of times. The rearrangement joins TRBV30 to TRBJ1-6; 10 bases are a match to TRBD1. The V gene's germline CDR1 is GTSNPN and CDR2 SVGIG (reference sequence). The CDR3 loop spans 14 amino acids. Trimming at V came to 8 bases and at J to 1 base, leaving 2 bases not matched to a gene. CDR3 region: CAGDRGSYNSPLHF. The DNA for the CDR3 is TGTGCCGGGGACAGGGGTTCCTATAATTCACCCCTCCACTTT. Full variable domain (remainder filled in from reference TRBV30 and TRBJ1-6): SQTIHQWPATLVQPVGSPLSLECTVEGTSNPNLYWYRQAAGRGLQLLFYSVGIGQISSEVPQNLSASRPQDRQFILSSKKLLLSDSGFYLCAGDRGSYNSPLHFGNGTRLTVT.

This clone was seen a few times. The rearrangement uses TRBV5-1 and TRBJ2-7; tentative D call: TRBD2 (5 bases). Germline assignment: CDR1 SGHRS and CDR2 YFSETQ. The CDR3 totals 16 residues. V was pared by 0 bases and J by 3 bases, with 16 bases between. CDR3 in DNA: TGCGCCAGCAGCTTGGTGGCTAGTCAAGGGAGCTACGAGCAGTACTTC. Translated: CASSLVASQGSYEQYF. The full variable domain, rest sourced from reference TRBV5-1 and TRBJ2-7, is KAGVTQTPRYLIKTRGQQVTLSCSPISGHRSVSWYQQTPGQGLQFLFEYFSETQRNKGNFPGRFSGRQFSNSRSEMNVSTLELGDSALYLCASSLVASQGSYEQYFGPGTRLTVT.